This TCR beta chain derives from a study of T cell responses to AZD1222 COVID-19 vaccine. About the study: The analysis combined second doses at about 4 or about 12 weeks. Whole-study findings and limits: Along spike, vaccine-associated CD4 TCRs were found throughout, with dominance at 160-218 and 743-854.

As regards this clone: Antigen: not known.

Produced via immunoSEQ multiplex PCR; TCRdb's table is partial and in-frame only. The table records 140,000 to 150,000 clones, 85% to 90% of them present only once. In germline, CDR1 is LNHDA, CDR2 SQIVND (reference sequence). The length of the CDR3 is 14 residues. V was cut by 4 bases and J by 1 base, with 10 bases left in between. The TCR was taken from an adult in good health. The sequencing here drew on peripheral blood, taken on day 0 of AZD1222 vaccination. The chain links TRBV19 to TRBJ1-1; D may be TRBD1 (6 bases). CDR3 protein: CASSTGGGNTEAFF. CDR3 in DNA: TGTGCCAGTAGTACCGGGGGCGGGAACACTGAAGCTTTCTTT.